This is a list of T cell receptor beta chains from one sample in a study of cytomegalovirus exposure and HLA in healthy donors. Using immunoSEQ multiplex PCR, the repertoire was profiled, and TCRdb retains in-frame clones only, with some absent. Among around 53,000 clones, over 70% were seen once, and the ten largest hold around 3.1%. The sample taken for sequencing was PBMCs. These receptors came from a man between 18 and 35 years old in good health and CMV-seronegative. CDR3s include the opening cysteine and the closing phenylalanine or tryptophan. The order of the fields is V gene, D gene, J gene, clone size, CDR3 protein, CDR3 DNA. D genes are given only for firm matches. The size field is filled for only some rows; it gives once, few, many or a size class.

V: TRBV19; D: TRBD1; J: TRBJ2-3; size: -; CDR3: CASSTTRTGATQYF; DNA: TGTGCCAGTAGTACTACACGGACAGGTGCTACGCAGTATTTT
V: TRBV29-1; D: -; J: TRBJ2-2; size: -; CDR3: CSAGDTNTGELFF; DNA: TGCAGCGCTGGGGACACCAACACCGGGGAGCTGTTTTTT
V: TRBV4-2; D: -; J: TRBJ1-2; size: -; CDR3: CASSLFEGRGQYGYTF; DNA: TGTGCCAGCAGCCTTTTCGAAGGACGGGGTCAATATGGCTACACCTTC
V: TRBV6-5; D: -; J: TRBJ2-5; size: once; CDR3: CASTRGYQETQYF; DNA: TGTGCCAGCACAAGAGGGTACCAAGAGACCCAGTACTTC
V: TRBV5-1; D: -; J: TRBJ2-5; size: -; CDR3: CASSPLTAGAQETQYF; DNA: TGCGCCAGCAGCCCCCTTACCGCGGGGGCCCAAGAGACCCAGTACTTC
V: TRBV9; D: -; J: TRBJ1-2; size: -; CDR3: CASSPRSGVVGGYTF; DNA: TGTGCCAGCAGCCCCCGTTCAGGGGTTGTGGGGGGCTACACCTTC
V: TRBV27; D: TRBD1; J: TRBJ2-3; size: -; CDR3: CASSWTGATDTQYF; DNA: TGTGCCAGCAGCTGGACAGGGGCTACAGATACGCAGTATTTT
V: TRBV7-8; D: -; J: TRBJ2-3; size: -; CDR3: CASSLHTDTQYF; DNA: TGTGCCAGCAGCTTACACACAGATACGCAGTATTTT
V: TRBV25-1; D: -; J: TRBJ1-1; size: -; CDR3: CASSEDPWGGEAFF; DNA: TGTGCCAGCAGTGAAGACCCCTGGGGAGGTGAAGCTTTCTTT
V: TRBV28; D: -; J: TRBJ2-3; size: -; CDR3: CASSPRFKGLAQYF; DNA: TGTGCCAGCAGTCCCCGGTTCAAGGGGCTGGCGCAGTATTTT
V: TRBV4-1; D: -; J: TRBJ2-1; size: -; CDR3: CASSQPARSSGRGYNEQFF; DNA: TGCGCCAGCAGCCAACCGGCTCGGTCTAGCGGAAGGGGGTACAATGAGCAGTTCTTC
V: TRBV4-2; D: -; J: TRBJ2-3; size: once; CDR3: CASSPPEGLADTQYF; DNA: TGTGCCAGCAGCCCACCGGAGGGGCTGGCAGATACGCAGTATTTT
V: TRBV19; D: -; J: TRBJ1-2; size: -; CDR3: CASSPQGSYYGYTF; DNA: TGTGCCAGTAGTCCCCAGGGGTCGTACTATGGCTACACCTTC
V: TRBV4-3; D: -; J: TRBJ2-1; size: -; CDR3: CASSQEAGTFDEQFF; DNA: TGCGCCAGCAGCCAAGAAGCCGGGACTTTCGATGAGCAGTTCTTC
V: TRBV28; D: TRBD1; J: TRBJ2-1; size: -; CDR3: CASSLGQGRHEQFF; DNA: TGTGCCAGCAGTTTAGGACAGGGAAGGCATGAGCAGTTCTTC
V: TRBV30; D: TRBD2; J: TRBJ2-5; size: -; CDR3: CAWAGGGWETQYF; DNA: TGTGCCTGGGCAGGCGGGGGGTGGGAGACCCAGTACTTC
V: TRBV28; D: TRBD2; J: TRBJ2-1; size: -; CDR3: CASSRQGLAGGPNEQFF; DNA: TGTGCCAGCAGCCGTCAGGGACTAGCGGGGGGCCCCAATGAGCAGTTCTTC
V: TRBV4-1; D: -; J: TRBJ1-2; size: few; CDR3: CASSQDRGAPGGYTF; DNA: TGCGCCAGCAGCCAAGATCGGGGGGCCCCTGGGGGCTACACCTTC
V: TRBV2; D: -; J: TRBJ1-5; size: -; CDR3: CASSGLGGNQPQHF; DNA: TGTGCCAGCAGTGGTTTAGGGGGCAATCAGCCCCAGCATTTT
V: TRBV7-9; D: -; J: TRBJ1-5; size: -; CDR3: CASSLALSGQHNQPQHF; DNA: TGTGCCAGCAGCTTAGCGCTAAGCGGACAGCATAATCAGCCCCAGCATTTT
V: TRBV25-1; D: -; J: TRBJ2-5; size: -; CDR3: CASSEYRGLETQYF; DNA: TGTGCCAGCAGTGAATATCGGGGGTTGGAGACCCAGTACTTC
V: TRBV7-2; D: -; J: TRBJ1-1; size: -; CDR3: CASSLGQVNTEAFF; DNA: TGTGCCAGCAGCTTAGGACAGGTGAACACTGAAGCTTTCTTT
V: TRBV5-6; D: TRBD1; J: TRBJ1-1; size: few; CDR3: CASSGDRGRAEAFF; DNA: TGTGCCAGCAGCGGGGACAGGGGGCGGGCTGAAGCTTTCTTT
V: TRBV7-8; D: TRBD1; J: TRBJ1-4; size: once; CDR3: CASSGQDRLATNEKLFF; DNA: TGTGCCAGCAGCGGACAGGACAGACTTGCAACTAATGAAAAACTGTTTTTT
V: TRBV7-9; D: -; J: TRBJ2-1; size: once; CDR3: CASSLASSTDSQFF; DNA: TGTGCCAGCAGCTTAGCCTCATCAACGGACTCACAGTTCTTC
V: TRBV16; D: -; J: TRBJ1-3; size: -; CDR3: CASSPTGSSGNTIYF; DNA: TGTGCCAGCAGCCCCACCGGGAGCTCTGGAAACACCATATATTTT
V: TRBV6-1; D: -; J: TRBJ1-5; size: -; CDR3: CASSELSRFGGAQHF; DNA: TGTGCCAGCAGTGAACTTAGCCGGTTCGGAGGGGCCCAGCATTTT
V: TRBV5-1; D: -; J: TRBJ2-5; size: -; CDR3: CASSLAGETQYF; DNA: TGCGCCAGCAGCTTGGCCGGAGAGACCCAGTACTTC